The 20 T cell receptor beta chains presented below share a single source sample, sequenced in a study of shared clonotypes between healthy human individuals. Data came from immunoSEQ multiplex PCR; TCRdb stores just in-frame clones and leaves some out. This table holds around 610,000 clones, 95% to 96% found once. The naive CD8 subset, CD45RO-negative cells positively selected for CCR7, excluded terminally differentiated effector memory CD45RA+ cells. The sequenced material came from naive CD8+ T cells sorted from blood. These receptors were taken from a woman aged 25-40 years in good health.

V usage is TRBV10-2 and J usage is TRBJ2-1, with TRBD2 matching 9 bases. CDR1 is WSHSY, CDR2 SAAADI, per germline. The CDR3 has 16 residues. Unmatched junction bases numbered 10, after V lost 3 bases and J lost 7 bases. CDR3 sequence reads: CASSEWREGRGNEQFF. CDR3 sequence (DNA): TGCGCCAGCAGTGAATGGCGGGAGGGCCGGGGGAATGAGCAGTTCTTC.

The rearrangement uses TRBV7-6 and TRBJ2-1; a possible D gene is TRBD1 (6 bases). The CDR3 is 12 amino acids. The V end lost 4 bases, the J end lost 8 bases, and 9 bases lay between the germline ends. The germline V gene has CDR1 SGHVS and CDR2 FNYEAQ. The CDR3 sequence: CASSSQGYEQFF. The DNA of the CDR3 is TGTGCCAGCAGCTCACAGGGCTATGAGCAGTTCTTC.

The V call is TRBV25-1, the J call TRBJ1-5; D uncertain. The V gene's germline CDR1 is MGHDK and CDR2 SYGVNS. V dropped 3 bases and J dropped 1 base, with 7 bases sitting between them. The CDR3 consists of 14 residues. CDR3 protein: CASSESVSNQPQHF. The CDR3, as DNA: TGTGCCAGCAGTGAGTCTGTCAGCAATCAGCCCCAGCATTTT.

CDR3: CSVEGLGDRDSYEQYF. DNA for the CDR3: TGCAGCGTTGAAGGGTTGGGGGACAGGGACTCCTACGAGCAGTACTTC. V gene TRBV29-1 combines with J gene TRBJ2-7; 9 bases align to TRBD1. Germline lookup yields CDR1 SQVTM and CDR2 ANQGSEA. The CDR3 loop spans 16 amino acids. V trimming: 1 base; J trimming: 0 bases; junction bases outside the gene matches: 7.

The V and J genes are TRBV9 and TRBJ2-7; 9 nucleotides line up with TRBD2. The CDR3 loop spans 14 amino acids. The V gene's germline CDR1 is SGDLS and CDR2 YYNGEE. Germline trimming cut 3 bases from V and 6 bases from J; bases unmatched to any gene: 7. CDR3 region: CASSDGISGGEQYF. The CDR3 DNA sequence: TGTGCCAGCAGCGATGGAATTAGCGGGGGCGAGCAGTACTTC.

The chain is built from TRBV14 and TRBJ2-7; 7 bases are a match to TRBD1. Germline CDR1 reads SGHDN; CDR2 reads FVKESK. The CDR3 extends over 13 amino acids. Trimming took 5 bases from V and 4 from J; bases not matched to a gene: 5. The CDR3 loop reads CASSAGTDYEQYF. The CDR3 DNA reads as TGTGCCAGCAGCGCCGGGACAGATTACGAGCAGTACTTC.

V and J are TRBV5-1 and TRBJ2-3; 12 bases fit TRBD2. CDR3 length: 16 residues. Germline V gives CDR1 SGHRS, CDR2 YFSETQ. V gave up 0 bases and J gave up 8 bases; unmatched junction bases: 7. This CDR3 is CASSLGRLAGDGTQYF. In DNA, the CDR3 is TGCGCCAGCAGCTTGGGACGACTAGCGGGAGATGGTACGCAGTATTTT.

In the case of this clone: Other DNA variants within this sample encode the same CDR3. The chain is built from TRBV28 and TRBJ2-3; D is uncertain. Trimming took 3 bases from V and 4 from J, leaving 5 bases between them. Germline CDR1 is MDHEN and CDR2 is SYDVKM. The CDR3 contains 12 residues. CDR3 DNA sequence: TGTGCCAGCAGTTTCGGATCAGATACGCAGTATTTT. This encodes CASSFGSDTQYF.

The V call is TRBV5-8, the J call TRBJ2-3; 7 nucleotides match TRBD2. The CDR3 is 17 residues long. The germline CDR1 and CDR2 sequences are SGHTS and YDEGEE. J lost 6 bases, V lost 0 bases, and 13 bases had no gene match. The CDR3 DNA is TGTGCCAGCAGCTTGGGGGACCACTTACGGGAGGCGGATACGCAGTATTTT. This gives the protein CASSLGDHLREADTQYF. Looking up the rest from reference TRBV5-8 and TRBJ2-3 gives the full variable domain: EAGVTQSPTHLIKTRGQQATLRCSPISGHTSVYWYQQALGLGLQFLLWYDEGEERNRGNFPPRFSGRQFPNYSSELNVNALELEDSALYLCASSLGDHLREADTQYFGPGTRLTVL.

The rearrangement links TRBV2 to TRBJ2-7; D unclear. The germline gives CDR1 SNHLY, CDR2 FYNNEI. V was clipped by 3 bases and J by 0 bases, with 6 bases between them. CDR3 length equals 13 residues. The DNA for the CDR3 is TGTGCCAGCAGTGAGTTTGCCTCCTACGAGCAGTACTTC. Residues: CASSEFASYEQYF.

The chain recombines TRBV19 with TRBJ1-5; TRBD1 agrees at 8 bases. The CDR3 sequence is 17 residues long. Germline values: CDR1 LNHDA, CDR2 SQIVND (reference sequence). With V trimmed by 0 bases and J by 3 bases, 7 bases remained unmatched. The CDR3 sequence is CASSIDLETGANQPQHF. The CDR3 DNA reads TGTGCCAGTAGTATAGATCTCGAGACAGGGGCCAATCAGCCCCAGCATTTT.

This clone has just one count. This rearrangement joins TRBV10-2 to TRBJ2-5; no reliable D call. The CDR3 length is 13 residues. In germline, CDR1 is WSHSY, CDR2 SAAADI. The V end lost 0 bases, the J end lost 4 bases, and 6 bases lay between the germline ends. The CDR3 sequence: CASSESSPETQYF. Written as DNA, the CDR3 is TGCGCCAGCAGTGAGTCTTCACCAGAGACCCAGTACTTC.

The chain has TRBV28 and TRBJ1-1; D is unclear. The ends were cut back, 7 bases at V and 3 bases at J, with 33 bases in the middle. The V gene's germline CDR1 is MDHEN and CDR2 SYDVKM. The CDR3 has 20 residues. The CDR3 region is CASNTDVLRGKGSEDTEAFF. The CDR3 region has the DNA TGTGCCAGCAATACAGACGTACTACGGGGAAAAGGGAGTGAGGACACTGAAGCTTTCTTT.

The V and J genes are TRBV30 and TRBJ1-3; D is unclear. Germline CDR1 and CDR2: GTSNPN and SVGIG (reference sequence). The CDR3 is made up of 15 amino acids. Trimming removed 4 bases from V and 4 bases from J, with 17 bases in between. This chain's CDR3 is CAWMGSRKGGNTIYF. The DNA of the CDR3 is TGTGCCTGGATGGGTTCCCGGAAAGGCGGAAACACCATATATTTT.

This sequence joins TRBV7-6 and TRBJ2-2; no clear D. The CDR3 runs 13 residues. Trimming took off 3 bases at V and 5 bases at J, with 7 bases between the two ends. Germline-derived CDR1 and CDR2 are SGHVS and FNYEAQ. The CDR3 DNA is TGTGCCAGCAGCTTTGATAGAACCGGGGAGCTGTTTTTT. Protein product: CASSFDRTGELFF.

The chain combines TRBV5-6 with TRBJ1-1; D unclear. Trimming left V 2 bases short and J 6 bases short, with 11 bases between. The CDR3 length is 13 residues. Germline CDR1 SGHDT, CDR2 YYEEEE. CDR3 coding DNA: TGTGCCAGCAGCTTTAGGGTTAGTGCTGAAGCTTTCTTT. It encodes CASSFRVSAEAFF.

The V and J genes are TRBV27 and TRBJ1-2, with a possible D match to TRBD1 (6 bases). The CDR3 consists of 14 residues. Germline V gene data show CDR1 as MNHEY and CDR2 as SMNVEV (reference sequence). V lost 5 bases to trimming and J lost 4 bases, with 14 bases between them. In nucleotides, the CDR3 is TGTGCCAGCAGTGGGGGGGCGGGTTTCTATGGCTACACCTTC. Translating gives CASSGGAGFYGYTF.

This CDR3 reads CASSQGFEQYF. As DNA, the CDR3 is TGTGCCAGCAGCCAGGGGTTCGAGCAGTACTTC. The chain uses TRBV4-2 and TRBJ2-5, with D hard to call. TRBJ2-7 matches the DNA end more closely, so the J call is doubtful. The CDR3 sequence is 11 residues long. Germline CDR1 LGHNA, CDR2 YNFKEQ.

The chain couples TRBV15 to TRBJ2-7; possibly TRBD1 or TRBD2 for D (5 bases each). Trimming stripped 2 bases from V and 3 bases from J, with 11 bases between. In germline, CDR1 is LNHNV, CDR2 YYDKDF (reference sequence). This CDR3 region has 14 residues. Here the CDR3 reads CATSRRGVLYEQYF. In nucleotides, the CDR3 is TGTGCCACCAGCAGAAGGGGAGTACTCTACGAGCAGTACTTC.

This chain uses TRBV7-6 with TRBJ1-3; no reliable D call. The ends were cut back, 0 bases at V and 15 bases at J, with 6 bases in the middle. The CDR3 has 10 amino acids. In germline, CDR1 is SGHVS, CDR2 FNYEAQ. The CDR3 bases are TGTGCCAGCAGCTTAGCGGGCGAATATTTT. It encodes CASSLAGEYF. The whole variable domain, remainder taken from reference TRBV7-6 and TRBJ1-3, is GAGVSQSPRYKVTKRGQDVALRCDPISGHVSLYWYRQALGQGPEFLTYFNYEAQQDKSGLPNDRFSAERPEGSISTLTIQRTEQRDSAMYRCASSLAGEYFGEGSWLTVV.